Listed below are T cell receptor beta chains from one sample, sequenced in a study of control samples from healthy donors and cancer patients. The table came from immunoSEQ multiplex PCR; TCRdb's copy has only in-frame clones and leaves some out. The profile shows about 34,000 clones, around 87% of them singletons. The sample was PBMCs. The receptors were gathered from a woman in her 40s with lung cancer. Each CDR3 is given with its conserved first and last residue. The D gene is left open where the match is weak. Clone sizes are given selectively: once, few, many, or a class where the clone is expanded.

d_call	j_call	clone_size	v_call	cdr3_aa	cdr3_nt
NA	TRBJ2-5	NA	TRBV19	CASSISGETQYF	TGTGCCAGTAGTATATCCGGGGAGACCCAGTACTTC
NA	TRBJ1-1	once	TRBV19	CASSMAPGRMNTEAFF	TGTGCCAGTAGTATGGCTCCTGGTAGGATGAACACTGAAGCTTTCTTT
NA	TRBJ1-5	NA	TRBV15	CATSREEYSNQPQHF	TGTGCCACCAGCAGAGAGGAATATAGCAATCAGCCCCAGCATTTT
TRBD1	TRBJ2-7	NA	TRBV4-2	CASSQDRGTGPFYEQYF	TGTGCCAGCAGCCAAGACCGGGGGACAGGACCATTCTACGAGCAGTACTTC
TRBD1	TRBJ2-1	NA	TRBV2	CASLMGQAYNEQFF	TGTGCCAGCCTTATGGGACAGGCATACAATGAGCAGTTCTTC
TRBD1	TRBJ1-6	NA	TRBV12-3/TRBV12-4	CASSQTGAGALHF	TGTGCCAGCAGTCAAACAGGGGCCGGGGCCCTCCACTTT
TRBD2	TRBJ2-7	NA	TRBV7-8	CASSFLTSGSYEQYF	TGTGCCAGCAGCTTTCTGACTAGCGGGTCCTACGAGCAGTACTTC
NA	TRBJ1-1	NA	TRBV7-9	CASSLVSSNTEAFF	TGTGCCAGCAGCTTGGTATCCTCCAACACTGAAGCTTTCTTT
NA	TRBJ1-1	NA	TRBV30	CAWSVGGLNTEAFF	TGTGCCTGGAGTGTCGGCGGCCTGAACACTGAAGCTTTCTTT
NA	TRBJ1-3	NA	TRBV5-1	CASSLGRASGNTIYF	TGCGCCAGCAGCTTGGGACGCGCGAGCGGAAACACCATATATTTT
TRBD2	TRBJ2-3	NA	TRBV15	CATSRRGGSGTDTQYF	TGTGCCACCAGCAGACGGGGGGGCAGTGGCACAGATACGCAGTATTTT
NA	TRBJ1-5	NA	TRBV21-1	CASTQGRWGNQPQHF	TGTGCCAGCACCCAGGGGAGGTGGGGCAATCAGCCCCAGCATTTT
TRBD2	TRBJ2-1	NA	TRBV5-1	CASSSSSGAYNEQFF	TGCGCCAGCTCCTCGTCTAGCGGGGCTTACAATGAGCAGTTCTTC
NA	TRBJ1-4	once	TRBV29-1	CSVAYGTVNEKLFF	TGCAGCGTTGCATACGGGACGGTCAATGAAAAACTGTTTTTT
NA	TRBJ1-1	NA	TRBV5-1	CASALQGRYTEAFF	TGCGCCAGTGCCCTACAGGGTAGATACACTGAAGCTTTCTTT
NA	TRBJ1-2	NA	TRBV3-1/TRBV3-2	CASSQEGQLGGYTF	TGTGCCAGCAGCCAAGAGGGGCAACTCGGCGGCTACACCTTC
TRBD1	TRBJ1-2	NA	TRBV7-2	CASSYLPGQGVSGYTF	TGTGCCAGCAGCTACTTGCCGGGACAGGGGGTGAGTGGCTACACCTTC
NA	TRBJ1-5	NA	TRBV12-5	CASGRPVQPQHF	TGTGCTAGTGGCCGACCGGTCCAGCCCCAGCATTTT
NA	TRBJ2-3	NA	TRBV29-1	CSALGPNTQYF	TGCAGCGCCTTGGGACCCAATACGCAGTATTTT
NA	TRBJ1-2	NA	TRBV28	CASSFGSTPHYGYTF	TGTGCCAGCAGTTTTGGGTCCACTCCACACTATGGCTACACCTTC